This is a list of T cell receptor beta chains from one sample in a study of CD8 T cells in Susac syndrome. TCRdb re-called the immunoSEQ multiplex PCR reads through MiXCR, storing one row per CDR3 protein. The data show about 160,000 distinct CDR3 sequences, about 91% seen once. Sequenced sample: CD4+ T cells from PBMCs. Receptors were obtained from a human donor in good health. CDR3s include the opening cysteine and the closing phenylalanine or tryptophan. A D gene is named only where the DNA matches it firmly. Clone size is not always given. Where it is, it says once, few, many or a class for expanded clones.

D gene | clone size | J gene | V gene | CDR3 protein | CDR3 DNA
TRBD1 | NA | TRBJ2-5 | TRBV30 | CAWGQGAATETQYF | TGTGCCTGGGGACAGGGGGCCGCCACAGAGACCCAGTACTTC
NA | NA | TRBJ1-1 | TRBV5-1 | CASSLVGNGQNTEAFF | TGCGCCAGCAGCTTGGTAGGGAACGGACAGAACACTGAAGCTTTCTTT
NA | NA | TRBJ2-3 | TRBV6-2/TRBV6-3 | CASTLPGTDTQYF | TGTGCCAGCACGTTGCCTGGCACAGATACGCAGTATTTT
TRBD1 | few | TRBJ2-1 | TRBV28 | CASGDRGFYNEQFF | TGTGCCAGCGGGGACAGGGGGTTCTACAATGAGCAGTTCTTC
NA | NA | TRBJ1-5 | TRBV27 | CASGSRVTQPQHF | TGTGCCAGCGGGTCTCGGGTGACGCAGCCCCAGCATTTT
NA | NA | TRBJ2-3 | TRBV5-8 | CASSFPDATDTQYF | TGTGCCAGCAGCTTCCCCGACGCCACAGATACGCAGTATTTT
NA | NA | TRBJ1-1 | TRBV15 | CATSRDAHTEAFF | TGTGCCACCAGCAGAGATGCCCACACTGAAGCTTTCTTT
TRBD2 | NA | TRBJ2-5 | TRBV20-1 | CSASFSGGVQETQYF | TGCAGTGCGTCTTTTAGCGGGGGGGTCCAAGAGACCCAGTACTTC
NA | NA | TRBJ2-5 | TRBV10-3 | CAISTTEETQYF | TGTGCCATCAGCACGACGGAAGAGACCCAGTACTTC
NA | NA | TRBJ1-6 | TRBV11-2 | CASSLWGFGQGLLYNSPLHF | TGTGCCAGCAGCTTATGGGGTTTTGGGCAGGGACTACTCTATAATTCACCCCTCCACTTT